This T cell receptor (beta chain) was sequenced in a study of response to subunit inactivated influenza vaccine. Germline V gives CDR1 SGHRS, CDR2 YFSETQ. CDR3 length: 13 amino acids. Trimming cost V 1 base and J 7 bases, with 11 bases left between them. TCRdb reprocessed the RT-PCR reads with MiXCR, giving one entry per CDR3 protein. This table has approximately 570,000 distinct CDR3 sequences, 7.6% appearing once. This specimen was PBMCs from blood, taken around 25 months after vaccination. The receptor comes from a man aged 50-75 years who received an inactivated influenza vaccine. The J gene is TRBJ1-2, the V gene TRBV5-1; perhaps TRBD1 as D (5 bases). The CDR3 sequence: CASSLSGDGGYTF. The CDR3 DNA sequence: TGCGCCAGCAGCTTGTCGGGGGACGGTGGCTACACCTTC.